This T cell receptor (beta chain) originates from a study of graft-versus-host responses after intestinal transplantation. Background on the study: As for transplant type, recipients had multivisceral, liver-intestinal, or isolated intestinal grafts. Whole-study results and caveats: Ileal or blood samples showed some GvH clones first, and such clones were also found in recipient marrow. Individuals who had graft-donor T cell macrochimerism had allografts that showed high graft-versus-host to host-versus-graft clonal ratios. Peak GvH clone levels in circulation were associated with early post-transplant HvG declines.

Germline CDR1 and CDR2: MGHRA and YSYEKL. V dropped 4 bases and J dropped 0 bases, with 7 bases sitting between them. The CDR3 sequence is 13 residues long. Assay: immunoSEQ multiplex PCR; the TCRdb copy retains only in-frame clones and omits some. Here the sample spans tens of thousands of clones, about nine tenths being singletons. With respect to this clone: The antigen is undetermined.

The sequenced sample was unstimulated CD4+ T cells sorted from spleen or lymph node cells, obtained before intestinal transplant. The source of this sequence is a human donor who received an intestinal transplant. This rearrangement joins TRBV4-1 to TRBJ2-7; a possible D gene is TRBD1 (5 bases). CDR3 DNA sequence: TGCGCCAGCAGCCGACAGCTCTCCTACGAGCAGTACTTC. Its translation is CASSRQLSYEQYF.